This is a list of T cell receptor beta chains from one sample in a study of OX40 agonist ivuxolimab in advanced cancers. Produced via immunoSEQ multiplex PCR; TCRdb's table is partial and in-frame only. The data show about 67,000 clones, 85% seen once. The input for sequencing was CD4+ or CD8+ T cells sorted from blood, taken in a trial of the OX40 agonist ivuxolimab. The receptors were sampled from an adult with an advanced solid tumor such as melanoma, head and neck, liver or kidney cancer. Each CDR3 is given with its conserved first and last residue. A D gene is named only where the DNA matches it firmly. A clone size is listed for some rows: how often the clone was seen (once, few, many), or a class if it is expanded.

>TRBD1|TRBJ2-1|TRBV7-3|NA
CASSSGTGRNEQFF
TGTGCCAGCAGCTCCGGGACAGGGAGGAATGAGCAGTTCTTC
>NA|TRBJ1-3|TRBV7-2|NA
CASSLRGSGNTIYF
TGTGCCAGCAGCTTGAGGGGATCTGGAAACACCATATATTTT
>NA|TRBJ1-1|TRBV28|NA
CASSKTGWMNTEAFF
TGTGCCAGCAGTAAGACCGGGTGGATGAACACTGAAGCTTTCTTT
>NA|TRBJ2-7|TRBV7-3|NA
CASSLTGDGSSYEQYF
TGTGCCAGCAGCTTAACCGGGGACGGCTCCTCCTACGAGCAGTACTTC
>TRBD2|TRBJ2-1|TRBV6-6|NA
CASSFGRTSSYNEQFF
TGTGCCAGCAGTTTCGGGCGGACTAGCTCCTACAATGAGCAGTTCTTC
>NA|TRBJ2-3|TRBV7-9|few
CASETEFTDTQYF
TGTGCCAGCGAGACAGAGTTCACAGATACGCAGTATTTT
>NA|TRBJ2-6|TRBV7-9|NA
CASSPWGLISGANVLTF
TGTGCCAGCAGCCCATGGGGACTTATCTCTGGGGCCAACGTCCTGACTTTC
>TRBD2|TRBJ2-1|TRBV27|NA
CASRGTSGSHEQFF
TGTGCCAGCCGGGGGACTAGCGGGAGCCATGAGCAGTTCTTC
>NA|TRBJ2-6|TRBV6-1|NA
CASSEYSGANVLTF
TGTGCCAGCAGTGAATACTCTGGGGCCAACGTCCTGACTTTC
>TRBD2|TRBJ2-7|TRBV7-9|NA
CASSLDSSGDEQYF
TGTGCCAGCAGCTTAGACAGTAGCGGGGACGAGCAGTACTTC